These 9 T cell receptor beta chains were all obtained from the same sample, sequenced in a study of technical replicates of blood from several donors. The method was immunoSEQ multiplex PCR; TCRdb's version includes in-frame clones alone and lacks a portion of them. The sample yields some 71,000 clones, around 97% seen once. The sample taken for sequencing was T cells isolated from PBMCs. These receptors were taken from a human donor in good health.

CDR3 in DNA: TGTGCCAGTTTCCCGGGACAGGGCGCCCCTTGGGGCTATGGCTACACCTTC. This gives the protein CASFPGQGAPWGYGYTF. The chain uses TRBV19 and TRBJ1-2, with 9 bases aligning to TRBD1. V trimming: 8 bases; J trimming: 4 bases; junction bases outside the gene matches: 17. The CDR3 extends over 17 amino acids. Germline values: CDR1 LNHDA, CDR2 SQIVND (reference sequence).

This rearrangement joins TRBV27 to TRBJ2-7, with no clear D. CDR3 size: 14 residues. CDR1 is MNHEY and CDR2 is SMNVEV in the germline V gene (reference sequence). Trimming stripped 6 bases from V and 1 base from J, with 13 bases between. The CDR3 reads CASRSIRSSYEQYF. The CDR3 bases are TGTGCCAGCAGGTCTATCCGATCATCCTACGAGCAGTACTTC.

The chain carries TRBV27 and TRBJ1-1; D perhaps matches TRBD1 (5 bases). The CDR3 runs to 13 residues. Germline V gene sequence: CDR1 MNHEY, CDR2 SMNVEV (reference sequence). The ends were cut back, 7 bases at V and 0 bases at J, with 9 bases in the middle. CDR3 residues: CASKPDMNTEAFF. Written as DNA, the CDR3 is TGTGCCAGCAAGCCGGACATGAACACTGAAGCTTTCTTT.

The chain recombines TRBV5-1 with TRBJ2-7; 8 nucleotides agree with TRBD1. The CDR3 has 14 residues. With V trimmed by 3 bases and J by 3 bases, 5 bases remained unmatched. CDR1 is SGHRS and CDR2 is YFSETQ in the germline V gene. The CDR3 loop is CASSSGGRNYEQYF. The CDR3 nucleotides read TGCGCCAGCAGCTCAGGGGGCCGGAACTACGAGCAGTACTTC.

The table lists this clone with a count of one. The chain couples TRBV21-1 to TRBJ1-2. TRBV21-1 represents a pseudogene. The CDR3 has 12 residues. The CDR3 DNA reads TGTGCCAGCGGCTCACGAGAGAGGGGCTACACCTTC. Translated, it gives CASGSRERGYTF.

Turning to this clone: The sample carries other DNA sequences with the same CDR3. This chain uses TRBV28 with TRBJ2-2; 10 bases match TRBD2. The CDR3 totals 15 residues. The V and J ends lost 4 bases and 6 bases, in that order; junction bases with no gene match: 5. The germline gives CDR1 MDHEN, CDR2 SYDVKM. The CDR3 sequence is CASSSLAGVPGELFF. The CDR3 DNA is TGTGCCAGCAGTTCTCTAGCGGGAGTCCCCGGGGAGCTGTTTTTT.

The chain carries TRBV7-9 and TRBJ2-1, with TRBD2 matching 10 bases. The CDR3 has 14 residues. With V trimmed by 5 bases and J by 4 bases, 2 bases remained unmatched. Germline values: CDR1 SEHNR, CDR2 FQNEAQ (reference sequence). DNA of the CDR3: TGTGCCAGCAGCACAGCGGGAGGGTACAATGAGCAGTTCTTC. Protein: CASSTAGGYNEQFF.

J is TRBJ2-5 and V is TRBV5-1; 11 bases fit TRBD2. The CDR3 has 18 residues. CDR1 and CDR2 (germline): SGHRS, YFSETQ. With 2 bases clipped from V and 5 bases from J, the junction kept 14 bases outside the gene matches. In nucleotides, the CDR3 is TGCGCCAGCAGCTTTTATATCCCGGGACTAGCGGCTGAGGAGACCCAGTACTTC. This translates into CASSFYIPGLAAEETQYF.

The chain uses TRBV14 and TRBJ1-1; tentative D call: TRBD1 (6 bases). This CDR3 has 12 residues. Germline lookup yields CDR1 SGHDN and CDR2 FVKESK. V lost 4 bases to trimming and J lost 12 bases, with 15 bases between them. The CDR3 region has the DNA TGTGCCAGCAGCCCCGACAGGACGAGTACTTTCTTT. Protein product: CASSPDRTSTFF.